One and the same sample provided the 12 T cell receptor beta chains below, sequenced in a study of blood T cells in healthy people across ages. A J-beta primer mix and a sample-barcoded 5' primer were used in a second PCR of roughly 7 to 12 cycles. TCRdb reprocessed the 5' RACE reads via MiXCR and lists one record per CDR3 protein. The sample contains about 900,000 distinct CDR3 sequences, about 62% of which appear only once. The specimen was blood. The receptors stem from a man in his thirties or forties in good health.

The rearrangement uses TRBV28 and TRBJ2-4, with D tentatively TRBD1 or TRBD2 (5 bases each). The CDR3 loop spans 13 amino acids. Trimming left V 4 bases short and J 5 bases short, with 9 bases between. Germline values: CDR1 MDHEN, CDR2 SYDVKM. This CDR3 reads CASSSPGQNIQYF. CDR3 sequence (DNA): TGTGCCAGCAGTTCTCCGGGGCAAAACATTCAGTACTTC.

This chain links TRBV6-2 or TRBV6-3 with TRBJ1-6; the match to TRBD1 covers 11 bases. Germline V lookup: CDR1 MNHEY, CDR2 SVGEGT. There are 14 residues in the CDR3. J was trimmed by 9 bases and V by 6 bases; bases with no gene match: 4. The chain's CDR3 is CASRPDRGRSPLHF. DNA for the CDR3: TGTGCCAGCAGGCCGGACAGGGGGCGTTCACCCCTCCACTTT.

The rearrangement uses TRBV7-8 and TRBJ2-1, with D tentatively TRBD1 (5 bases). V was clipped by 5 bases and J by 8 bases, with 16 bases between them. Germline lookup yields CDR1 SGHVS and CDR2 FQNEAQ. The CDR3 runs to 14 residues. In DNA form, the CDR3 reads TGTGCCAGCAGCCTAGACAGTAACCTTGATGAGCAGTTCTTC. Protein: CASSLDSNLDEQFF.

The rearrangement links TRBV6-5 to TRBJ2-7; TRBD2 matches 10 bases. CDR1 and CDR2 from the germline V gene are MNHEY and SVGAGI. V shed 0 bases, J shed 0 bases, and the junction held 2 bases outside the gene matches. The CDR3 covers 16 residues. CDR3 DNA sequence: TGTGCCAGCAGTTACTCAGGACTAGCGGCCTCCTACGAGCAGTACTTC. Its protein is CASSYSGLAASYEQYF.

The rearrangement links TRBV2 to TRBJ1-2; D might be TRBD1 (5 bases). V dropped 4 bases and J dropped 0 bases, with 12 bases sitting between them. The length of the CDR3 is 15 residues. CDR1 is SNHLY and CDR2 is FYNNEI in the germline V gene. The CDR3 loop reads CASSGDGQANYGYTF. CDR3 nucleotide sequence: TGTGCCAGCAGTGGGGATGGACAAGCTAACTATGGCTACACCTTC.

This sequence joins TRBV28 and TRBJ2-7, with D maybe TRBD1 (6 bases). V lost 7 bases to trimming and J lost 6 bases, with 13 bases between them. This CDR3 contains 12 residues. Germline loops: CDR1 MDHEN, CDR2 SYDVKM. CDR3 in amino acids: CASTTQGLEQYF. In DNA, the CDR3 is TGTGCCAGCACCACACAGGGTCTCGAGCAGTACTTC.

V is TRBV5-1 and J is TRBJ2-3; 8 bases match TRBD1. The CDR3 is made up of 15 amino acids. Germline V gene lookup returns CDR1 SGHRS and CDR2 YFSETQ. J was trimmed by 4 bases and V by 3 bases; bases with no gene match: 7. In DNA form, the CDR3 reads TGCGCCAGCAGCTGGACAGGGAGGTCTTCAGATACGCAGTATTTT. This encodes CASSWTGRSSDTQYF.

This chain connects TRBV10-3 to TRBJ2-1; tentative D call: TRBD2 (6 bases). The germline V and J ends were trimmed by 7 bases and 10 bases, with 23 bases remaining between them. The CDR3 has 15 amino acids. Germline V CDR1 and CDR2: ENHRY, SYGVKD. CDR3 protein: CAITAGLGFSYEQFF. The CDR3 region has the DNA TGTGCCATCACCGCGGGGCTCGGCTTCTCCTACGAGCAGTTCTTC.

In regard to this clonotype: The junction differs from germline at one of its ends, possibly a read error. This chain connects TRBV29-1 to TRBJ2-6; a possible D gene is TRBD1 (6 bases). CDR1 is SQVTM and CDR2 is ANQGSEA in the germline V gene. The CDR3 length is 15 residues. The CDR3 DNA reads as TGCGGCGTTGGAGGACAGAGCTCTGGGGCCAACGTCCTGACTTTC. The encoded protein is CGVGGQSSGANVLTF. The full variable domain, in which reference TRBV29-1 and TRBJ2-6 provide the parts outside the CDR3, is SAVISQKPSRDICQRGTSLTIQCQVDSQVTMMFWYRQQPGQSLTLIATANQGSEATYESGFVIDKFPISRPNLTFSTLTVSNMSPEDSSIYLCGVGGQSSGANVLTFGAGSRLTVL.

This clonotype was detected a few times. The chain carries TRBV15 and TRBJ1-4, with D perhaps TRBD1 (6 bases). The CDR3 is 16 residues long. Germline CDR1 is LNHNV and CDR2 is YYDKDF (reference sequence). The germline V and J ends were trimmed by 0 bases and 7 bases, with 15 bases remaining between them. The CDR3 protein is CATSRETGRGGEKLFF. The CDR3 DNA follows: TGTGCCACCAGCAGAGAAACGGGCAGGGGAGGTGAAAAACTGTTTTTT.

This chain joins TRBV12-3 or TRBV12-4 and TRBJ2-7; D is possibly TRBD2 (6 bases). TRBJ2-5 explains the end of the DNA better; the J call may be wrong. This CDR3 has 14 amino acids. The CDR3 bases are TGTGCCAGCAGTTTACTTCGGGACTTCGAGACCCAGTACTTC. Translated, it gives CASSLLRDFETQYF.

Remarks on this clonotype: The junction departs from germline at one end; a sequencing error may be responsible. V usage is TRBV27 and J usage is TRBJ1-2; no reliable D call. Germline-derived CDR1 and CDR2 are MNHEY and SMNVEV (reference sequence). This CDR3 is built from 13 residues. The CDR3 spells CANSSSRLNGYTF. The CDR3 DNA reads as TGTGCCAACAGTTCCTCTCGGCTAAATGGCTACACCTTC.